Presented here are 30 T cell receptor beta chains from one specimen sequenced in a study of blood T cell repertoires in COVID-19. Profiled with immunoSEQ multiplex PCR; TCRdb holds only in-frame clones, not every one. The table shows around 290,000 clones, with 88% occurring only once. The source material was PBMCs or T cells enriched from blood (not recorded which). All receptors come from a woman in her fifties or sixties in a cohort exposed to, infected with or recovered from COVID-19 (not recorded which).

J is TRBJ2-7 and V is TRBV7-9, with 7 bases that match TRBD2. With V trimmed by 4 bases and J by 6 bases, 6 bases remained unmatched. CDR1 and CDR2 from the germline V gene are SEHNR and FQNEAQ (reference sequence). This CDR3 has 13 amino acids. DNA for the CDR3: TGTGCCAGCAGCTACCGGGGGGATGGCGAGCAGTACTTC. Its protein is CASSYRGDGEQYF.

The CDR3 is CASSLGGDSYNEQFF. In DNA form, the CDR3 reads TGCGCCAGCAGCTTAGGAGGGGACTCCTACAATGAGCAGTTCTTC. The rearrangement joins TRBV5-1 to TRBJ2-1; weak D call: TRBD2 (6 bases). CDR3 length: 15 residues. From germline, CDR1 is SGHRS and CDR2 YFSETQ. Trimming shortened V by 2 bases and J by 0 bases, and 9 bases separated the two germline ends. Together with reference TRBV5-1 and TRBJ2-1, the CDR3 gives the full variable domain: KAGVTQTPRYLIKTRGQQVTLSCSPISGHRSVSWYQQTPGQGLQFLFEYFSETQRNKGNFPGRFSGRQFSNSRSEMNVSTLELGDSALYLCASSLGGDSYNEQFFGPGTRLTVL.

DNA for the CDR3: TGCGCCAGCAGTGAGTCGACTCGTAATGAGCAGTTCTTC. It specifies CASSESTRNEQFF. V and J are TRBV10-1 and TRBJ2-1; the D is unclear. The CDR3 is 13 residues long. Germline V gene sequence: CDR1 WNHNN, CDR2 SYGVQD (reference sequence). The V end lost 0 bases, the J end lost 7 bases, and 7 bases lay between the germline ends.

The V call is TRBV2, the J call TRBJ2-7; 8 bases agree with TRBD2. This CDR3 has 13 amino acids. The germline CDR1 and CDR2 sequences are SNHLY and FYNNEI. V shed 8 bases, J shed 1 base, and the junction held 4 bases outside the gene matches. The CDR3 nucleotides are TGTGCCAGCGGAGCGGGAGCTTCCTACGAGCAGTACTTC. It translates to CASGAGASYEQYF. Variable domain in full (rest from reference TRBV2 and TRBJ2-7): EPEVTQTPSHQVTQMGQEVILRCVPISNHLYFYWYRQILGQKVEFLVSFYNNEISEKSEIFDDQFSVERPDGSNFTLKIRSTKLEDSAMYFCASGAGASYEQYFGPGTRLTVT.

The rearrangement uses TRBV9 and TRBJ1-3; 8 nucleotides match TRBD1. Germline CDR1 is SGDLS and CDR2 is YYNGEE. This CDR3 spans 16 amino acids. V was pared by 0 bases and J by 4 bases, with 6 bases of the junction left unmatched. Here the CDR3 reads CASSVAGQGIGNTIYF. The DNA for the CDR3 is TGTGCCAGCAGCGTAGCTGGACAGGGTATAGGAAACACCATATATTTT.

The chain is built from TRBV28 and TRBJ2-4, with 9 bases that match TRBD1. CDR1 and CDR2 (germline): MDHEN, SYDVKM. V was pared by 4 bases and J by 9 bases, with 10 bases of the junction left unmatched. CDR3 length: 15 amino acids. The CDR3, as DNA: TGTGCCAGCAGTTCCGGGACAGGGAGTAGCGGCATTCAGTACTTC. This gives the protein CASSSGTGSSGIQYF.

CDR3 in DNA: TGTGCCAGCAGTTTCGCAGCACACAGGGTTCCCAATGAGCAGTTCTTC. Protein: CASSFAAHRVPNEQFF. The rearrangement uses TRBV28 and TRBJ2-1, with a weak D call TRBD1 (6 bases). Germline lookup yields CDR1 MDHEN and CDR2 SYDVKM. Trimming stripped 3 bases from V and 6 bases from J, with 18 bases between. The CDR3 has 16 residues.

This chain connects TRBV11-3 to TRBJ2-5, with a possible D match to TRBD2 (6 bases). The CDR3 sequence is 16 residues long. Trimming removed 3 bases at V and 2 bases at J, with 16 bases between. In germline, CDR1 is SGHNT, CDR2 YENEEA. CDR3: CASSLGTGTLQETQYF. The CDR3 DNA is TGTGCCAGCAGCTTGGGGACCGGGACTTTACAAGAGACCCAGTACTTC.

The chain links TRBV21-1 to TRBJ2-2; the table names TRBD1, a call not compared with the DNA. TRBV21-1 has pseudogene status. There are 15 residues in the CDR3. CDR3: CASSEGQGNTGELFF. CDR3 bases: TGTGCCAGCAGCGAGGGACAGGGGAACACCGGGGAGCTGTTTTTT.

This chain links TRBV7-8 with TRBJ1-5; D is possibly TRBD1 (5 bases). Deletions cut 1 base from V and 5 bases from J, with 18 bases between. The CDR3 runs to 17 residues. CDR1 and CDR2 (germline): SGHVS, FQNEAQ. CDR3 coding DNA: TGTGCCAGCAGCTTAGGGGGAGCAGGCGGGGCGCATCAGCCCCAGCATTTT. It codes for CASSLGGAGGAHQPQHF.

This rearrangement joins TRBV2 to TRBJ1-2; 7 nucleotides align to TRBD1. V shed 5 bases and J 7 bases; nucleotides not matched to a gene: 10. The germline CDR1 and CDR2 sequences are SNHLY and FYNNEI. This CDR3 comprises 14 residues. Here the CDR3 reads CASSSNRGMGGYTF. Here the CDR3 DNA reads TGTGCCAGCAGTAGTAACAGGGGTATGGGTGGCTACACCTTC.

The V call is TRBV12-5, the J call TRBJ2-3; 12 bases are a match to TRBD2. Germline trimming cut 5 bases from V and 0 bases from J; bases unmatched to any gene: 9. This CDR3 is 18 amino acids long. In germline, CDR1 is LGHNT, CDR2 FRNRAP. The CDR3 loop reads CASGPPGLAGPSTDTQYF. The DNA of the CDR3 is TGTGCTAGTGGTCCTCCCGGACTAGCGGGGCCTAGCACAGATACGCAGTATTTT.

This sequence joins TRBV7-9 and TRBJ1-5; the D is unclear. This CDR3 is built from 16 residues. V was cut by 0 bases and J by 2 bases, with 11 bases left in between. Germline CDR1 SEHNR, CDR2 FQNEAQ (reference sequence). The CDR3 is CASSLASAGGNQPQHF. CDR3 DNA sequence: TGTGCCAGCAGCTTAGCGTCCGCCGGGGGCAATCAGCCCCAGCATTTT.

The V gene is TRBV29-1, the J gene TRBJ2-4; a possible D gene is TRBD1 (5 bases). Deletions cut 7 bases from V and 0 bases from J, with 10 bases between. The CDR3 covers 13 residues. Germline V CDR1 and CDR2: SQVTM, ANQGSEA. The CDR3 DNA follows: TGCAGCGCTCAGGGCCTAGCCAAAAACATTCAGTACTTC. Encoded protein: CSAQGLAKNIQYF.

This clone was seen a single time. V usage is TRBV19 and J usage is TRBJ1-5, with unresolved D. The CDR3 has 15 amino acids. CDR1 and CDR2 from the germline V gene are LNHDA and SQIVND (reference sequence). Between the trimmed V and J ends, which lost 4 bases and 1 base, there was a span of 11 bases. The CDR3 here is CASSSTLMSNQPQHF. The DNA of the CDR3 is TGTGCCAGTAGTAGCACACTAATGAGCAATCAGCCCCAGCATTTT.

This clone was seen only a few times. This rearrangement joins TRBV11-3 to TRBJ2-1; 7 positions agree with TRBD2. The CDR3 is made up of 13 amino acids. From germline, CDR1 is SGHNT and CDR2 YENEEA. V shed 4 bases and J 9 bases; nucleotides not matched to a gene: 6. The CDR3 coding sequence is TGTGCCAGCAGCTCCGGGGGGATTGTTGAGCAGTTCTTC. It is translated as CASSSGGIVEQFF.

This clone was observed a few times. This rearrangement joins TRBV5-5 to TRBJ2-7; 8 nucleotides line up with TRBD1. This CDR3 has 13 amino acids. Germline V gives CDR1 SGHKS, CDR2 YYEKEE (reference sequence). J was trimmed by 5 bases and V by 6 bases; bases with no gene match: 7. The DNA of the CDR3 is TGTGCCAGCACAGGGGGCGCCTTGGACGAGCAGTACTTC. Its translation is CASTGGALDEQYF.

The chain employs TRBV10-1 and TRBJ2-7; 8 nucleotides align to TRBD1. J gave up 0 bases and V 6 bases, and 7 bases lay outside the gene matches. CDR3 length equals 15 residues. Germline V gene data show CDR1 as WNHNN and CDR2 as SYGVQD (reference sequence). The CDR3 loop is CASSPRDRLSYEQYF. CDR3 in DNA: TGCGCCAGCAGCCCCCGGGACAGGCTCTCCTACGAGCAGTACTTC.

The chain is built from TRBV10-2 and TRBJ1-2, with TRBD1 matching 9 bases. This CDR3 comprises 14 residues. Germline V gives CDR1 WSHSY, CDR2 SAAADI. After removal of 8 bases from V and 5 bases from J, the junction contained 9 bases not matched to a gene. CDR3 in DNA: TGCGCCAGCGCGGGACAGGGTGCGGGGTATGGCTACACCTTC. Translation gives CASAGQGAGYGYTF.

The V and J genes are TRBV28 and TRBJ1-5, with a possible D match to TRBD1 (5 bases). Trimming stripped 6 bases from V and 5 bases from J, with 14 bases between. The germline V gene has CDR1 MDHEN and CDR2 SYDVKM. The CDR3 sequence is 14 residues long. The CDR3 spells CASSWRQIYQPQHF. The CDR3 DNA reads TGTGCCAGCAGCTGGCGACAGATATATCAGCCCCAGCATTTT.

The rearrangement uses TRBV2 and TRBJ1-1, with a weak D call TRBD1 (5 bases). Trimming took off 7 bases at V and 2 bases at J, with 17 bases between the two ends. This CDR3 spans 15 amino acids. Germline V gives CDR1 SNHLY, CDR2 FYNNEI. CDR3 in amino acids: CASTRQLIVNTEAFF. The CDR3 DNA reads TGTGCCAGCACCCGACAGCTTATAGTAAACACTGAAGCTTTCTTT.

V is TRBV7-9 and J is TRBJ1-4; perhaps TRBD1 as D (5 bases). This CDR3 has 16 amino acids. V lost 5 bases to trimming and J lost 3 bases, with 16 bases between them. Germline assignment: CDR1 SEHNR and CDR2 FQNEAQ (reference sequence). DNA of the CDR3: TGTGCCAGCAGCCAAAGCGGGGCGGGATCTAATGAAAAACTGTTTTTT. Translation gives CASSQSGAGSNEKLFF.

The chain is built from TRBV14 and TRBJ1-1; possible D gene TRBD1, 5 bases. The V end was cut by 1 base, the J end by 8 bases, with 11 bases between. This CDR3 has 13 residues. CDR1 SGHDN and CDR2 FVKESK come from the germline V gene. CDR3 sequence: CASSQVSRGEAFF. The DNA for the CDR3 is TGTGCCAGCAGCCAAGTCTCCCGGGGGGAAGCTTTCTTT.

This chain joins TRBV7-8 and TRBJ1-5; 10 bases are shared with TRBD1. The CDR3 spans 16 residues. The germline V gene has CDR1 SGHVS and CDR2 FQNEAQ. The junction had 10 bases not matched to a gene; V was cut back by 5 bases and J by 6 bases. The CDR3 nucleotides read TGTGCCAGCAGCCTAGACCGACAGGGGGCAGGTCAGCCCCAGCATTTT. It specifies CASSLDRQGAGQPQHF.

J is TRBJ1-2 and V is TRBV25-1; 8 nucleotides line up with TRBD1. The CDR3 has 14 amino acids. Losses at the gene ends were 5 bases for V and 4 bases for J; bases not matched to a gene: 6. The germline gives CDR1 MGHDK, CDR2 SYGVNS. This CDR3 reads CASSNRGSGYGYTF. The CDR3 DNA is TGTGCCAGCAGTAACAGGGGGTCGGGCTATGGCTACACCTTC.

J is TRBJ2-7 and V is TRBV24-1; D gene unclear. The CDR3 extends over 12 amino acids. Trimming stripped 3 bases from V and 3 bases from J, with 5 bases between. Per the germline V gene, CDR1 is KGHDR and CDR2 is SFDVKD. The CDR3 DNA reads TGTGCCACCAGTGATGCCGGCTACGAGCAGTACTTC. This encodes CATSDAGYEQYF.

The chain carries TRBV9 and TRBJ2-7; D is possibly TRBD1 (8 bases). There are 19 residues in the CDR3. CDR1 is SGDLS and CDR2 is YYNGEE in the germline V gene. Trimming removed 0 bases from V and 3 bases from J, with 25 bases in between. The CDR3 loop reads CASSVGALPNRGGVYEQYF. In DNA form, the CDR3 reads TGTGCCAGCAGCGTAGGTGCCCTTCCAAACAGGGGGGGAGTCTACGAGCAGTACTTC.

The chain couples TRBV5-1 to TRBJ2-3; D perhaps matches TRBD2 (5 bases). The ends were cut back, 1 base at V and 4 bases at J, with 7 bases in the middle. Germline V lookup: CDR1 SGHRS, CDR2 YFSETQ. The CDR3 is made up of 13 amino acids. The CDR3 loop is CASSLPGSDTQYF. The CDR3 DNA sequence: TGCGCCAGCAGCTTGCCGGGATCAGATACGCAGTATTTT.

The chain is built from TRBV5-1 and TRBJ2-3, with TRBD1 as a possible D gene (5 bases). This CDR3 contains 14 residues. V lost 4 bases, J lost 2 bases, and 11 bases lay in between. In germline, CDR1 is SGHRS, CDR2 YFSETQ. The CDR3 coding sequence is TGCGCCAGCAGCGATAGGGGCTACACAGATACGCAGTATTTT. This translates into CASSDRGYTDTQYF. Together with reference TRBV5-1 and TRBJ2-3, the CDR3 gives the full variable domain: KAGVTQTPRYLIKTRGQQVTLSCSPISGHRSVSWYQQTPGQGLQFLFEYFSETQRNKGNFPGRFSGRQFSNSRSEMNVSTLELGDSALYLCASSDRGYTDTQYFGPGTRLTVL.

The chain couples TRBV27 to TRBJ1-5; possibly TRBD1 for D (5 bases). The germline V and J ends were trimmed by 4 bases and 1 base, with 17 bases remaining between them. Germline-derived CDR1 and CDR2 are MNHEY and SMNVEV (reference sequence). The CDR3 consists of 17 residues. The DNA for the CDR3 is TGTGCCAGCAGTTCCATGGGGGGACGATTGAGCAATCAGCCCCAGCATTTT. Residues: CASSSMGGRLSNQPQHF.